One and the same sample provided the 8 T cell receptor beta chains below, sequenced in a study of human T cells and chemical hapten exposure. In TCRdb, the RACE reads were re-called with MiXCR into one record per CDR3 protein. Here the sample spans approximately 90,000 distinct CDR3 sequences, around 12% being singletons. Time point denoted: patch test 1, 2 weeks after DPC sensitization. Described treatment: therapeutic diphenylcyclopropenone sensitization with weekly scalp DPC. The starting material was whole blood, obtained in connection with sensitization to the hapten diphenylcyclopropenone (DPC). All receptors derive from a woman in her forties with alopecia areata. Some clones in this sample may be carry-over from other donors' samples.

The table lists this clonotype with many counts. The chain recombines TRBV11-2 with TRBJ2-3; D gene ambiguous. This CDR3 region has 15 residues. Deletions cut 5 bases from V and 0 bases from J, with 12 bases between. Germline assignment: CDR1 SGHAT and CDR2 FQNNGV. CDR3 protein: CASSPRTQSTDTQYF. CDR3 DNA sequence: TGTGCCAGCAGCCCGAGGACGCAAAGCACAGATACGCAGTATTTT.

This clonotype came up many times. The CDR3 bases are TGTGCCAGCAGACTAGCGGGAGGTTACAATGAGCAGTTCTTC. Protein sequence: CASRLAGGYNEQFF. This chain uses TRBV6-2 or TRBV6-3 with TRBJ2-1, with 12 positions matching TRBD2. V trimming: 6 bases; J trimming: 4 bases; junction bases outside the gene matches: 1. CDR1 is MNHEY, CDR2 SVGEGT, per germline. This CDR3 has 14 residues.

This clonotype was detected ten times or more. CDR3 protein: CASSYYSNSPPDTQYF. The CDR3, as DNA: TGTGCCAGCAGTTATTATTCGAACTCTCCTCCAGATACGCAGTATTTT. This sequence joins TRBV6-2 or TRBV6-3 and TRBJ2-3; D remains unclear. The CDR3 runs to 16 residues. CDR1 MNHEY and CDR2 SVGEGT come from the germline V gene. Trimming removed 3 bases at V and 4 bases at J, with 17 bases between.

The V call is TRBV6-5, the J call TRBJ2-2; 8 nucleotides agree with TRBD1. Germline CDR1 and CDR2: MNHEY and SVGAGI. With V trimmed by 7 bases and J by 6 bases, 10 bases remained unmatched. This CDR3 has 15 amino acids. The CDR3 sequence is CASMLGQGRPGELFF. The CDR3 DNA reads as TGTGCCAGCATGCTAGGACAGGGAAGGCCCGGGGAGCTGTTTTTT.

The genes are TRBV7-8 and TRBJ2-1; 8 nucleotides line up with TRBD2. The CDR3 consists of 15 residues. V gave up 5 bases and J gave up 6 bases; unmatched junction bases: 9. The germline gives CDR1 SGHVS, CDR2 FQNEAQ. The CDR3 spells CASSVSSGQGNEQFF. The CDR3 DNA is TGTGCCAGCAGCGTTTCTAGCGGGCAAGGCAATGAGCAGTTCTTC.

The V and J genes are TRBV5-1 and TRBJ2-2; D is perhaps TRBD1 (5 bases). V lost 0 bases and J 5 bases, leaving 11 bases between the germline ends. CDR1 is SGHRS and CDR2 is YFSETQ in the germline V gene. CDR3 size: 15 residues. This CDR3 reads CASSLGTTPTGELFF. CDR3 sequence (DNA): TGCGCCAGCAGCTTGGGGACAACTCCTACCGGGGAGCTGTTTTTT. The full variable domain, completed using reference TRBV5-1 and TRBJ2-2, is KAGVTQTPRYLIKTRGQQVTLSCSPISGHRSVSWYQQTPGQGLQFLFEYFSETQRNKGNFPGRFSGRQFSNSRSEMNVSTLELGDSALYLCASSLGTTPTGELFFGEGSRLTVL.

This clonotype was recorded at least ten times. The chain links TRBV7-2 to TRBJ2-3; 10 nucleotides agree with TRBD2. CDR1 and CDR2 from the germline V gene are SGHTA and FQGNSA. V was clipped by 4 bases and J by 2 bases; unmatched bases: 9. The CDR3 is made up of 17 amino acids. The CDR3 here is CASSSSGRAGPTDTQYF. DNA for the CDR3: TGTGCCAGCAGCTCCAGCGGGAGGGCGGGCCCCACAGATACGCAGTATTTT. Full variable domain (remainder filled in from reference TRBV7-2 and TRBJ2-3): GAGVSQSPSNKVTEKGKDVELRCDPISGHTALYWYRQSLGQGLEFLIYFQGNSAPDKSGLPSDRFSAERTGGSVSTLTIQRTQQEDSAVYLCASSSSGRAGPTDTQYFGPGTRLTVL.

The chain links TRBV7-2 to TRBJ2-5; D not certain. The V gene lost 1 base and the J gene lost 4 bases, with 10 bases spanning the gap. This CDR3 contains 14 residues. The germline V gene encodes CDR1 SGHTA and CDR2 FQGNSA. The CDR3 DNA is TGTGCCAGCAGCTTAGGCTCTGGTCGAGAGACCCAGTACTTC. Amino acid sequence: CASSLGSGRETQYF.